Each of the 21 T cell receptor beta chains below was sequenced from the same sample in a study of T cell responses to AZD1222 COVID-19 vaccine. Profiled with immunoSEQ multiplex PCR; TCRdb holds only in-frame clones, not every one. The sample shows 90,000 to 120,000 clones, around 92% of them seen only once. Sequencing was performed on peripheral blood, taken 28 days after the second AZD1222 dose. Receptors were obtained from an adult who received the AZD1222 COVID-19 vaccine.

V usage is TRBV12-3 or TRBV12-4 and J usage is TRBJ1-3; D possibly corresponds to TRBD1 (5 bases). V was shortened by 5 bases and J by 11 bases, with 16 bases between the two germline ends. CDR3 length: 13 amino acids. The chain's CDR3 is CASSPGGWGAIYF. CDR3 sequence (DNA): TGTGCCAGCAGTCCGGGGGGGTGGGGCGCCATATATTTT.

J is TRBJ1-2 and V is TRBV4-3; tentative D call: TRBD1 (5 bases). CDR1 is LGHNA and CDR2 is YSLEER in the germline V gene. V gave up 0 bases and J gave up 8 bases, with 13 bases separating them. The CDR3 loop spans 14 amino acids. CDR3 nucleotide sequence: TGCGCCAGCAGCCAAGAGTTGGGGCCGGGGGGCTACACCTTC. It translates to CASSQELGPGGYTF.

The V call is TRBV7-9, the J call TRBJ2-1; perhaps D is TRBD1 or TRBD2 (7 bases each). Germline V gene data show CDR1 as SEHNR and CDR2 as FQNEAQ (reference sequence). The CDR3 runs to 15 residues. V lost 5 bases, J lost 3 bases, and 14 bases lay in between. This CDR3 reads CASSQGDYDYNEQFF. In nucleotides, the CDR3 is TGTGCCAGCAGCCAGGGGGACTACGACTACAATGAGCAGTTCTTC.

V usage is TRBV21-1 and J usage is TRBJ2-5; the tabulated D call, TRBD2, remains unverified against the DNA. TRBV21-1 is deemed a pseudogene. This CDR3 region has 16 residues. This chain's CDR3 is CASSKYKREGLKTQYF. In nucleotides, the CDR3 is TGTGCCAGCAGCAAATATAAGCGGGAGGGCCTCAAGACCCAGTACTTC.

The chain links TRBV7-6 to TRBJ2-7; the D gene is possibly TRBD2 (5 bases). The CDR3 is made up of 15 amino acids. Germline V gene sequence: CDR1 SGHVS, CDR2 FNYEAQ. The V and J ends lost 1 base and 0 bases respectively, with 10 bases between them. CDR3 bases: TGTGCCAGCAGCTTAGGAAGTGGGAGCTCCTACGAGCAGTACTTC. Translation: CASSLGSGSSYEQYF.

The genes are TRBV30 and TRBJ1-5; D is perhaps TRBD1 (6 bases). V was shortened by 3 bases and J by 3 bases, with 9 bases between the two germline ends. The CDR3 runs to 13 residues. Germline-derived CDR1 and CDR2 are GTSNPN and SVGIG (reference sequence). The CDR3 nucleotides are TGTGCCTGGAGCAACAGGGACAATCAGCCCCAGCATTTT. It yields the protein CAWSNRDNQPQHF.

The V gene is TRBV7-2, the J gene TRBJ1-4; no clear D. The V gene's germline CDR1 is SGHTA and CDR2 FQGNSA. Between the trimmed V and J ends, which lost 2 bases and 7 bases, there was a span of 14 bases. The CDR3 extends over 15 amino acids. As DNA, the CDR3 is TGTGCCAGCAGCTTAACCCCCGGGGTATCTGAAAAACTGTTTTTT. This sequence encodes CASSLTPGVSEKLFF.

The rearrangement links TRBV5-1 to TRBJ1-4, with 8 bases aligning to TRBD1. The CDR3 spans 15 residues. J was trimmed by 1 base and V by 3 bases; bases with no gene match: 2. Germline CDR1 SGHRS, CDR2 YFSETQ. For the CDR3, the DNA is TGCGCCAGCAGCTCCACAGGGGGAACTAATGAAAAACTGTTTTTT. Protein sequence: CASSSTGGTNEKLFF.

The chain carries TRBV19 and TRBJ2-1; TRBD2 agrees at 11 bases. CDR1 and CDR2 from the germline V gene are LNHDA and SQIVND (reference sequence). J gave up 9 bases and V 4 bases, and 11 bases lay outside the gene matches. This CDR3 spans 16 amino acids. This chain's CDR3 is CASSTFSGRGGGEQFF. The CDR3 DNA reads TGTGCCAGTAGTACATTTAGCGGGAGGGGCGGGGGTGAGCAGTTCTTC.

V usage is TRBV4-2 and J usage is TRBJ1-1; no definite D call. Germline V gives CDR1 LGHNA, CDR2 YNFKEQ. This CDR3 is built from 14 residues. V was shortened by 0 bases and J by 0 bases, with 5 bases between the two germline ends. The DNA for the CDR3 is TGTGCCAGCAGCCAAGAGCCGTTGAACACTGAAGCTTTCTTT. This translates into CASSQEPLNTEAFF.

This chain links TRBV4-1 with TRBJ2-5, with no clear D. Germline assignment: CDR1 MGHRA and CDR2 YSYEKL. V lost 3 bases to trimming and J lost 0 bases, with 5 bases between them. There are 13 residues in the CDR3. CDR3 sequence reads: CASSHPDQETQYF. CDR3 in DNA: TGCGCCAGCAGCCACCCCGACCAAGAGACCCAGTACTTC.

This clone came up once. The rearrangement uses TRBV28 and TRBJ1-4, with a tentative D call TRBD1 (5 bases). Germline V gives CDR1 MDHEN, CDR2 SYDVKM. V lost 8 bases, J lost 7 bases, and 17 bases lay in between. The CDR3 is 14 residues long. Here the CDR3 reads CASGGDTRSEKLFF. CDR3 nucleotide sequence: TGTGCCAGCGGGGGTGACACCCGAAGTGAAAAACTGTTTTTT.

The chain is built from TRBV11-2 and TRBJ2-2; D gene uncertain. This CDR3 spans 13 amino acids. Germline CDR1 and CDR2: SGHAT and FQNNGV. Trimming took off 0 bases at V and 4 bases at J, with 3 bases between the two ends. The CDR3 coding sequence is TGTGCCAGCAGCTTAGACATCACCGGGGAGCTGTTTTTT. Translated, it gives CASSLDITGELFF.

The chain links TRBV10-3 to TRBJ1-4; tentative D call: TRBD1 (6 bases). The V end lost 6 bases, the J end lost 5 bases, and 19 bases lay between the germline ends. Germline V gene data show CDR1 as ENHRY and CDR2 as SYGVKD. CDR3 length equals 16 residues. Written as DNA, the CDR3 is TGTGCCATCAGCAGGGCCCCGGAGGGGGGGAATGAAAAACTGTTTTTT. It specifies CAISRAPEGGNEKLFF.

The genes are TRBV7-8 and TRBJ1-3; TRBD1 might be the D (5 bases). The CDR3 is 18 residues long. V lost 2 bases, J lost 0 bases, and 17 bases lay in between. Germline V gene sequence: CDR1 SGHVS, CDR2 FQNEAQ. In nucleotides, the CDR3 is TGTGCCAGCAGCTTACGTAGAGGGGACCGGAGCTCTGGAAACACCATATATTTT. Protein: CASSLRRGDRSSGNTIYF.

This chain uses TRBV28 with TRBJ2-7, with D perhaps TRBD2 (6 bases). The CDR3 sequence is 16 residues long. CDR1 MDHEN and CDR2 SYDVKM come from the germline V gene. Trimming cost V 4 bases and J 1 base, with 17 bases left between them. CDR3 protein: CASSSFRWAGSYEQYF. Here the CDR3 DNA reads TGTGCCAGCAGTTCCTTCCGTTGGGCGGGATCCTACGAGCAGTACTTC.

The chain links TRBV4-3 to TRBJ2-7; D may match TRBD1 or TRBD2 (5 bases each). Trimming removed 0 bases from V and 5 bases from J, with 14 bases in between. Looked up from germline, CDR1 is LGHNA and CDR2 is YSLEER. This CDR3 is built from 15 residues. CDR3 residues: CASSQDPGGRDEQYF. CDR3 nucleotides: TGCGCCAGCAGCCAAGATCCTGGGGGAAGGGACGAGCAGTACTTC.

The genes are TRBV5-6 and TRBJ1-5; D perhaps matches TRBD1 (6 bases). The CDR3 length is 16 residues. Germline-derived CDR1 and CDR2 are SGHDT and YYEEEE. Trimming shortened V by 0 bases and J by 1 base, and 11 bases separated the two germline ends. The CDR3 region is CASSLVRGGSNQPQHF. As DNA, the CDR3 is TGTGCCAGCAGCTTGGTTAGGGGGGGGAGCAATCAGCCCCAGCATTTT.

The CDR3 region has the DNA TGCGCCACCTCGTGGGACAGGAATTCACCCCTCCACTTT. Its translation is CATSWDRNSPLHF. V and J are TRBV10-1 and TRBJ1-6, with 8 bases that match TRBD1. CDR3 length equals 13 residues. CDR1 and CDR2 from the germline V gene are WNHNN and SYGVQD (reference sequence). V trimming: 10 bases; J trimming: 7 bases; junction bases outside the gene matches: 6.

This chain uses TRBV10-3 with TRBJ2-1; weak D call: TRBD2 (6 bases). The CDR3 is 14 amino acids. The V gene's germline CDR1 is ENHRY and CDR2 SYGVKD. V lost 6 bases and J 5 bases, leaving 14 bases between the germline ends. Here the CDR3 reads CAIRRPGLDNEQFF. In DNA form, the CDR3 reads TGTGCCATCAGACGACCGGGACTGGACAATGAGCAGTTCTTC.

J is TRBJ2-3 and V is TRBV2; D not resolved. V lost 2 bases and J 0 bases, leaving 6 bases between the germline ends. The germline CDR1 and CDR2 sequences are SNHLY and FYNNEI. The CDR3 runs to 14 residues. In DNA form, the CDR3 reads TGTGCCAGCAGTGAATTACAAAGCACAGATACGCAGTATTTT. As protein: CASSELQSTDTQYF.